Each of the 18 T cell receptor beta chains below was sequenced from the same sample in a study of blood T cells in healthy people across ages. Through a sample-barcoded 5' primer and a J-beta primer mix, a second PCR was run for about 7 to 12 cycles. TCRdb used MiXCR to reprocess the 5' RACE reads, holding one entry per CDR3 protein. The profile shows about 1.7 million distinct CDR3 sequences, about 30% of them singletons. Material for sequencing was blood. These receptors were taken from a woman under 40 in good health.

The genes are TRBV14 and TRBJ1-1; weak D call: TRBD1 (5 bases). The V gene's germline CDR1 is SGHDN and CDR2 FVKESK. Trimming stripped 1 base from V and 3 bases from J, with 18 bases between. The CDR3 covers 17 residues. DNA of the CDR3: TGTGCCAGCAGCCAAGTGAAGCATGTAAGGGGCGACACTGAAGCTTTCTTT. Translating gives CASSQVKHVRGDTEAFF.

This clonotype was counted ten times or more. This chain's CDR3 is CATNPGQRLKETQYF. CDR3 DNA: TGTGCCACCAACCCGGGACAGCGACTTAAAGAGACCCAGTACTTC. The rearrangement uses TRBV24-1 and TRBJ2-5, with 7 bases aligning to TRBD1. Germline CDR1 reads KGHDR; CDR2 reads SFDVKD. CDR3 length: 15 amino acids. V lost 8 bases, J lost 3 bases, and 11 bases stayed unmatched.

The chain uses TRBV12-3 or TRBV12-4 and TRBJ2-3; the D call may be TRBD1 or TRBD2 (5 bases each). This CDR3 has 16 amino acids. The V end lost 4 bases, the J end lost 0 bases, and 14 bases lay between the germline ends. CDR3 in amino acids: CASSSRGAPSTDTQYF. The CDR3 DNA follows: TGTGCCAGCAGTTCGAGGGGCGCGCCTAGCACAGATACGCAGTATTTT.

This chain connects TRBV3-1 to TRBJ1-1; no definite D call. CDR3 size: 14 residues. The V and J ends lost 4 bases and 3 bases respectively, with 12 bases between them. Germline values: CDR1 LGHDT, CDR2 YNNKEL (reference sequence). CDR3 region: CASSLSGVHTEAFF. The DNA for the CDR3 is TGTGCCAGCAGCCTAAGCGGGGTACACACTGAAGCTTTCTTT. The full variable domain, with the rest looked up from reference TRBV3-1 and TRBJ1-1, is DTAVSQTPKYLVTQMGNDKSIKCEQNLGHDTMYWYKQDSKKFLKIMFSYNNKELIINETVPNRFSPKSPDKAHLNLHINSLELGDSAVYFCASSLSGVHTEAFFGQGTRLTVV.

V is TRBV20-1 and J is TRBJ2-3, with 11 bases that match TRBD2. The CDR3 loop spans 14 amino acids. The V gene's germline CDR1 is DFQATT and CDR2 SNEGSKA (reference sequence). Trimming removed 7 bases from V and 6 bases from J; junction bases left unmatched: 9. In DNA, the CDR3 is TGCAGTGTAACAGCTAGCGGGAGGATGGATACGCAGTATTTT. Translated: CSVTASGRMDTQYF.

This clonotype came up a few times. This sequence joins TRBV5-1 and TRBJ2-5; D unresolved. Germline CDR1 and CDR2: SGHRS and YFSETQ. With 0 bases removed from V and 0 bases from J, the gap between germline ends came to 9 bases. This CDR3 is 15 amino acids long. CDR3: CASSLEPKYQETQYF. The CDR3 DNA sequence: TGCGCCAGCAGCTTGGAACCAAAGTACCAAGAGACCCAGTACTTC.

V is TRBV10-3 and J is TRBJ1-5; D is undetermined. The V gene lost 4 bases and the J gene lost 5 bases, with 12 bases spanning the gap. CDR1 and CDR2 from the germline V gene are ENHRY and SYGVKD. The CDR3 has 14 residues. CDR3 residues: CAISASSPDQPQHF. The CDR3, as DNA: TGTGCCATCAGTGCAAGCTCGCCGGATCAGCCCCAGCATTTT.

This CDR3 is CAISGGGGQHDNEQFF. For the CDR3, the DNA is TGTGCCATCAGTGGTGGCGGGGGGCAACATGACAATGAGCAGTTCTTC. The V and J genes are TRBV10-3 and TRBJ2-1; TRBD2 agrees at 8 bases. The germline V gene encodes CDR1 ENHRY and CDR2 SYGVKD. The CDR3 is 16 residues long. J lost 5 bases, V lost 4 bases, and 10 bases had no gene match.

Regarding this clonotype: A read error may be the cause here, since a much bigger clone is one base away. The V gene is TRBV23-1, the J gene TRBJ2-1; 7 nucleotides line up with TRBD2. TRBV23-1 is assigned to the ORF class and has an uncertain function. The CDR3 is 22 residues long. V shed 3 bases, J shed 10 bases, and the junction held 33 bases outside the gene matches. CDR3 sequence: CASSHRAPNLVWAVGRDYEQFF. The DNA of the CDR3 is TGCGCCAGCAGTCACAGGGCTCCAAACCTAGTCTGGGCCGTTGGAAGGGACTACGAGCAGTTCTTC.

This clonotype has just one count. Because the CDR3 is missing its conserved closing phenylalanine or tryptophan, this is likely a read error. This chain links TRBV7-2 with TRBJ2-7, with 8 positions matching TRBD1. J lost 0 bases, V lost 1 base, and 8 bases had no gene match. Germline CDR1 SGHTA, CDR2 FQGNSA. The CDR3 extends over 17 amino acids. In nucleotides, the CDR3 is TGTGCCAGCAGCTTAGGGACAGGGTTTTTTAACTCCTACGAGCAGTACTGC. As protein: CASSLGTGFFNSYEQYC.

The V call is TRBV19, the J call TRBJ2-1; 9 positions agree with TRBD2. V trimming: 11 bases; J trimming: 0 bases; junction bases outside the gene matches: 8. Germline CDR1 and CDR2: LNHDA and SQIVND (reference sequence). This CDR3 comprises 15 residues. The CDR3 DNA reads TGTGCCGGGGGCGCGGGAGGGAGCTCCTACAATGAGCAGTTCTTC. As protein: CAGGAGGSSYNEQFF. The entire variable domain, with the rest obtained from reference TRBV19 and TRBJ2-1, is as follows: DGGITQSPKYLFRKEGQNVTLSCEQNLNHDAMYWYRQDPGQGLRLIYYSQIVNDFQKGDIAEGYSVSREKKESFPLTVTSAQKNPTAFYLCAGGAGGSSYNEQFFGPGTRLTVL.

This clonotype was found a few times. The V and J genes are TRBV4-1 and TRBJ2-3, with unresolved D. Per the germline V gene, CDR1 is MGHRA and CDR2 is YSYEKL. This CDR3 has 11 amino acids. V lost 7 bases and J 4 bases, leaving 6 bases between the germline ends. The chain's CDR3 is CASTNSDTQYF. The CDR3 nucleotides read TGCGCCAGCACGAATTCAGATACGCAGTATTTT.

This clonotype was seen a handful of times. V is TRBV7-2 and J is TRBJ2-5, with D possibly being TRBD1 (6 bases). The CDR3 contains 15 residues. Trimming cost V 4 bases and J 5 bases, with 17 bases left between them. In germline, CDR1 is SGHTA, CDR2 FQGNSA. CDR3 in DNA: TGTGCCAGCAGCTCAGAACAGGGCTCTGTTGAGACCCAGTACTTC. Its protein product is CASSSEQGSVETQYF.

This clonotype was counted between two and nine times. The gene calls are TRBV7-2 and TRBJ2-1; TRBD2 matches 13 bases. V shed 7 bases and J 7 bases; nucleotides not matched to a gene: 7. The CDR3 length is 15 residues. CDR1 and CDR2 from the germline V gene are SGHTA and FQGNSA. CDR3 in amino acids: CASIARTSGSNEQFF. CDR3 coding DNA: TGTGCCAGCATCGCGCGGACTAGCGGGAGTAATGAGCAGTTCTTC.

This clonotype was counted ten times or more. Here the CDR3 reads CASSLRQSYGYTF. The CDR3 DNA sequence: TGCGCCAGCAGCCTGCGACAGAGCTATGGCTACACCTTC. This rearrangement joins TRBV5-1 to TRBJ1-2; a possible D gene is TRBD1 (5 bases). V was clipped by 4 bases and J by 4 bases, with 11 bases between them. Germline loops: CDR1 SGHRS, CDR2 YFSETQ. This CDR3 is 13 amino acids long.

The genes are TRBV5-1 and TRBJ2-1; TRBD1 might be the D (5 bases). The CDR3 loop spans 12 amino acids. Germline CDR1 is SGHRS and CDR2 is YFSETQ. V lost 4 bases to trimming and J lost 8 bases, with 10 bases between them. This CDR3 reads CASSRIRDEQFF. CDR3 in DNA: TGCGCCAGCAGCCGTATCAGGGATGAGCAGTTCTTC.

This clonotype was seen at least ten times. The genes are TRBV29-1 and TRBJ1-2; a possible D gene is TRBD1 (6 bases). V was trimmed by 3 bases and J by 8 bases, leaving 10 bases between them. In germline, CDR1 is SQVTM, CDR2 ANQGSEA. This CDR3 has 11 residues. CDR3 coding DNA: TGCAGCGTTGAGGGCAGGGGAGGCTACACCTTC. This gives the protein CSVEGRGGYTF. Full variable domain (rest looked up from reference TRBV29-1 and TRBJ1-2): SAVISQKPSRDICQRGTSLTIQCQVDSQVTMMFWYRQQPGQSLTLIATANQGSEATYESGFVIDKFPISRPNLTFSTLTVSNMSPEDSSIYLCSVEGRGGYTFGSGTRLTVV.

The chain joins TRBV7-7 to TRBJ1-1; TRBD1 might be the D (5 bases). The CDR3 runs to 13 residues. Trimming left V 4 bases short and J 5 bases short, with 11 bases between. Germline V lookup: CDR1 SSHAT, CDR2 FNYEAQ (reference sequence). In DNA, the CDR3 is TGTGCCAGCAGCTCCGACCCAGGGACTGAAGCTTTCTTT. Encoded protein: CASSSDPGTEAFF.